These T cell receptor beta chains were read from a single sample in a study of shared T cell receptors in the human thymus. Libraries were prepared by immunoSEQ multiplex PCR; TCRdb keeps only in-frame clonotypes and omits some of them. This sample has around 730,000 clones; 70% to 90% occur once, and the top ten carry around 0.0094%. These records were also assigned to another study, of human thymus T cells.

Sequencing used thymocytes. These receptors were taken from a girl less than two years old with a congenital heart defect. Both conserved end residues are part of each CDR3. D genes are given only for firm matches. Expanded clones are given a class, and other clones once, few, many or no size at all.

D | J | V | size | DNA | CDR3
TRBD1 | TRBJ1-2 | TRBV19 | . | TGTGCCAGTAGTATTCTACCTACCGAAGCCGGGACAGGTTATGGCTACACCTTC | CASSILPTEAGTGYGYTF
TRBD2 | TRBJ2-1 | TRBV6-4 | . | TGTGCCAGCAGTGACGGAGTAGCGGGGATACATGAGCAGTTCTTC | CASSDGVAGIHEQFF
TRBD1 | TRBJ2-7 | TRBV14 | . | TGTGCCAGCAGCCCCCCAGGGGGCTACGAGCAGTACTTC | CASSPPGGYEQYF
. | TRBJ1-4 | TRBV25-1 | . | TGTGCCAGCAGTTCGACAGCCCTAAATGAAAAACTGTTTTTT | CASSSTALNEKLFF
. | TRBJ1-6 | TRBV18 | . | TGTGCCAGCTCACCACCGCCGCGGGAGGGGACCCCATATAATTCACCCCTCCACTTT | CASSPPPREGTPYNSPLHF
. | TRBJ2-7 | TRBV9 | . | TGTGCCAGCAGCGTAGAGGCTTCTGGGGGCACCCACGAGCAGTACTTC | CASSVEASGGTHEQYF
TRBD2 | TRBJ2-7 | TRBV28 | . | TGTGCCAGCAGTGTCGGCGCAGCGGGGGAGCAGTACTTC | CASSVGAAGEQYF
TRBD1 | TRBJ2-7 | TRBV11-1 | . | TGTGCCAGCAGCCTAAACCGGGACAGGGGTTTTGGCGACGAGCAGTACTTC | CASSLNRDRGFGDEQYF
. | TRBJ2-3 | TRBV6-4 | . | TGTGCCAGCAGCGGCCCCGTTGGAGGCGGGGGCAGGGATACGCAGTATTTT | CASSGPVGGGGRDTQYF
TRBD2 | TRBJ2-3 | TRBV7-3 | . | TGTGCCAGCAGCTCAAGACTAGCGGACAGCACAGATACGCAGTATTTT | CASSSRLADSTDTQYF
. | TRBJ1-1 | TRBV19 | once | TGTGCCAGTAGTATAGACACGACAGGTCGAGGGAACACTGAAGCTTTCTTT | CASSIDTTGRGNTEAFF
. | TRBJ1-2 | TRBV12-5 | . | TGTGCTAGTGGTGGCCCGGACAGAGTCTATGGCTACACCTTC | CASGGPDRVYGYTF
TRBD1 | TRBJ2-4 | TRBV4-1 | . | TGCGCCAGCAGCCACGGTCGACAGGGCCGGGACATTCAGTACTTC | CASSHGRQGRDIQYF
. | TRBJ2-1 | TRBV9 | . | TGTGCCAGCAGCGAGGGGGGGAGGGGCTACAATGAGCAGTTCTTC | CASSEGGRGYNEQFF
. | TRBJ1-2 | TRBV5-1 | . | TGCGCCAGCAGCTTGAAGGGGCCGGAATTTGCGAGTAGCCGTTTTTATGGCTACACCTTC | CASSLKGPEFASSRFYGYTF
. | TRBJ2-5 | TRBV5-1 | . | TGCGCCAGCAAATTATCTTGGGGCAGGGAGACCCAGTACTTC | CASKLSWGRETQYF
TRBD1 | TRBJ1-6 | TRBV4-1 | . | TGCGCCAGCGCCAAGGACAGGGGAGGCTCACCCCTCCACTTT | CASAKDRGGSPLHF
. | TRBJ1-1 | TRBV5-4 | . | TGTGCCAGCAGCACACAGGGCCCAAACTTGAACACTGAAGCTTTCTTT | CASSTQGPNLNTEAFF
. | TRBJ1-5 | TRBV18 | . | TGTGCCAGCTCACCACCCTACTTGACAGCGGGGCCCAATCAGCCCCAGCATTTT | CASSPPYLTAGPNQPQHF
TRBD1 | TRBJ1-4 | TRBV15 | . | TGTGCCACCAGCAGAGATGGGACGGGACAGGTTGATGAAAAACTGTTTTTT | CATSRDGTGQVDEKLFF
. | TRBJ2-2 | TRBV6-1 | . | TGTGCCAGCAGACTGGGACACTTAACCGGGGAGCTGTTTTTT | CASRLGHLTGELFF
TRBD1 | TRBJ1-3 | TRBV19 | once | TGTGCCAGTAGTATCCACAGGGGGCACAGAAACACCATATATTTT | CASSIHRGHRNTIYF
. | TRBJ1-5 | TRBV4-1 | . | TGCGCCAGCAGCCAAGCAGGGAAGGTCAATGGACAGCCCCAGCATTTT | CASSQAGKVNGQPQHF
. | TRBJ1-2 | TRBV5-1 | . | TGCGCCAGCAGCCCCCGAGGGGAGGGGACGTTCTATGGCTACACCTTC | CASSPRGEGTFYGYTF
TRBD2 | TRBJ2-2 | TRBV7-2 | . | TGTGCCAGCAGCTTAGGTGCGGGGGGGCCGCCCGGGGAGCTGTTTTTT | CASSLGAGGPPGELFF
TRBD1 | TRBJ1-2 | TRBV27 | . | TGTGCCAGCAGTTTATGGACAGGCATCAACCATTTCTATGGCTACACCTTC | CASSLWTGINHFYGYTF
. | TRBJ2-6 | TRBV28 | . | TGTGCCAGCAGAGGTAGTGAGGCAGGGAACTCTGGGGCCAACGTCCTGACTTTC | CASRGSEAGNSGANVLTF
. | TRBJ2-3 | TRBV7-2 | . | TGTGCCAGCAGCTTAGATTTGCAGGCGGGAACCACAGATACGCAGTATTTT | CASSLDLQAGTTDTQYF
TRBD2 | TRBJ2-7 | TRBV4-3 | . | TGCGCCAGCAGCCAGGGAAGCGGGGACTCCTACGAGCAGTACTTC | CASSQGSGDSYEQYF
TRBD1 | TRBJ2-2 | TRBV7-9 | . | TGTGCCAGCAGCCCCCAGCGGGACAGGGCGAACACCGGGGAGCTGTTTTTT | CASSPQRDRANTGELFF
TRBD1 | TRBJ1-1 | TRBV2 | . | TGTGCCAGCAGGAGGACAGGGGGCGCAGGTGAAGCTTTCTTT | CASRRTGGAGEAFF
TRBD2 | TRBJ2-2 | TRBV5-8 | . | TGTGCCAGCAGCCCGAGCGGGGGGGGAGCCGGGGAGCTGTTTTTT | CASSPSGGGAGELFF
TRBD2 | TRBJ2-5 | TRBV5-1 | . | TGCGCCAGCACGTCCGGCGGGGGGGAACAAGAGACCCAGTACTTC | CASTSGGGEQETQYF
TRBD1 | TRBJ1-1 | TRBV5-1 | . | TGCGCCAGCAGCCCGCGGACAGGGGGGGTTGAAGCTTTCTTT | CASSPRTGGVEAFF
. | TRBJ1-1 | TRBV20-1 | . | TGCAGTGCTAAGATCTTTGAGGCTTTCTTT | CSAKIFEAFF
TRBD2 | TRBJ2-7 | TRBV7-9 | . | TGTGCCAGCAGCTCCGGGGAGGGATGGACCTACGAGCAGTACTTC | CASSSGEGWTYEQYF
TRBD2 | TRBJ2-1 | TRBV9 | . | TGTGCCAGCAGCGTAGCCTGGAGGACTAGCAGTACCTACAATGAGCAGTTCTTC | CASSVAWRTSSTYNEQFF